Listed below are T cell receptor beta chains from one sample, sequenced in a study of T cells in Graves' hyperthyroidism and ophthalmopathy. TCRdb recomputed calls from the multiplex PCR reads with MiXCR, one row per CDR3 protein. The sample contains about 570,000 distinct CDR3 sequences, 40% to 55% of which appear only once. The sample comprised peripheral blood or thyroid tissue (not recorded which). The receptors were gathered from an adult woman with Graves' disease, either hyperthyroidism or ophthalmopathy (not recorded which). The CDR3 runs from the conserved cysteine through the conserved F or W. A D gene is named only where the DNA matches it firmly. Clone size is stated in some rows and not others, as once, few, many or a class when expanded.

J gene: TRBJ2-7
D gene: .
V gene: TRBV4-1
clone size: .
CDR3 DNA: TGCGCCAGCAGCCAAGTTATGGAGGGGGACTTAGGAGTTTACGAGCAGTACTTC
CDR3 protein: CASSQVMEGDLGVYEQYF

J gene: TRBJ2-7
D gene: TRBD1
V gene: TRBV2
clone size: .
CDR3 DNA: TGTGCCAGTACAGGGGGGACCTACGAGCAGTACTTC
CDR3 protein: CASTGGTYEQYF

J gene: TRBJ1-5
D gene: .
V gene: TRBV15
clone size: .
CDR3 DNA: TGTGCCACCAGCAGCTTGGGCAGTAGCAATCAGCCCCAGCATTTT
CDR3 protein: CATSSLGSSNQPQHF

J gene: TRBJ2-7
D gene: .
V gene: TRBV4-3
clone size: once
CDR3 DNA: TGCGCCAGCAGCCAAGATACGGCGGAGGCCTACGAGCAGTACTTC
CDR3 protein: CASSQDTAEAYEQYF

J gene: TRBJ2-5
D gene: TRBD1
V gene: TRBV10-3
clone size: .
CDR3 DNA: TGTGCCATCAGCGGGACAGCAAACCAAGAGACCCAGTACTTC
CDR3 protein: CAISGTANQETQYF

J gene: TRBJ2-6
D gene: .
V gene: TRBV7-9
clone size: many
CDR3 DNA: TGTGCCAGCAGCCGGACACAAGATTGGGCCAACGTCCTGACTTTC
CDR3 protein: CASSRTQDWANVLTF

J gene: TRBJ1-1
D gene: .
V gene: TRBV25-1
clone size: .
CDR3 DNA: TGTGCCAGCAGTGCTAGGGATACAGGGTCCACTGAAGCTTTCTTT
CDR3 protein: CASSARDTGSTEAFF

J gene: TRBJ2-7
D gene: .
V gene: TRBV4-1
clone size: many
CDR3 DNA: TGCGCCAGCAGCCAAAAACTAGGGACCTACGAGCAGTACTTC
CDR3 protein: CASSQKLGTYEQYF

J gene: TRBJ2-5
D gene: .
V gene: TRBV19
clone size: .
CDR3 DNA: TGTGCCAGTAGCCCCTCCAGGGGGAGGGAGACCCAGTACTTC
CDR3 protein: CASSPSRGRETQYF

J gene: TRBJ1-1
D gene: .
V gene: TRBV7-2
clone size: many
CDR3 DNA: TGTGCCAGCAGACCCGGACAGATGAACACTGAAGCTTTCTTT
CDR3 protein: CASRPGQMNTEAFF

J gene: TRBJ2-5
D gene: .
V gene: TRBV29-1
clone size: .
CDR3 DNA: TGCAGCTCCCAGGGGCAGCCCAAAGCGACCCAGTACTTC
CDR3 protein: CSSQGQPKATQYF

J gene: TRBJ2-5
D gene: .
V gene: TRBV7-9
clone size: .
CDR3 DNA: TGTGCCAGCAGCATTTTCGCAGGGTGGGGAGTCGGGGAGACCCAGTACTTC
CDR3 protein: CASSIFAGWGVGETQYF

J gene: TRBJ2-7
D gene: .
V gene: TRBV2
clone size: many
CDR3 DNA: TGTGCCAGCAGGGCAGCCTACGAGCAGTACTTC
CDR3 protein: CASRAAYEQYF

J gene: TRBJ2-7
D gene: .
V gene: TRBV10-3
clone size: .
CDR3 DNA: TGTGCCATCAGTGATGTCTACGAGCAGTACTTC
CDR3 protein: CAISDVYEQYF

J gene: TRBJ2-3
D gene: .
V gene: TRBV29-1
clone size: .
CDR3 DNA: TGCAGCGTTGAGGTTTCCTTAAGCACAGATACGCAGTATTTT
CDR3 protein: CSVEVSLSTDTQYF

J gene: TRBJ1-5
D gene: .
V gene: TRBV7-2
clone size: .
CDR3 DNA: TGTGCCAGCAGCTTATCTTCCGACAATCAGCCCCAGCATTTT
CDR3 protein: CASSLSSDNQPQHF

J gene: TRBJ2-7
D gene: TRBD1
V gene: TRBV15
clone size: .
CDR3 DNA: TGTGCCACCAGCAGAGGAACGGGACAGGGCAACTACGAGCAGTACTTC
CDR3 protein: CATSRGTGQGNYEQYF

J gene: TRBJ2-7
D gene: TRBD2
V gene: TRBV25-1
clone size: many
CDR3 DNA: TGTGCCAGCAGTGCGGGACTAGCGGGACATCCTTGTTCCTACGAGCAGTACTTC
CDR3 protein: CASSAGLAGHPCSYEQYF

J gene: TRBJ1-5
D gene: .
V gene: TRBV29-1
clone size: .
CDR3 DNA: TGCAGCGTTGCGGGGGCCGATCAGCCCCAGCATTTT
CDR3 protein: CSVAGADQPQHF

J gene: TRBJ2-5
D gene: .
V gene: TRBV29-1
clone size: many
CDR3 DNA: TGCAGCGTTGTTTTTGCCAAATGGTTAAGAGAGACCCAGTACTTC
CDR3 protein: CSVVFAKWLRETQYF

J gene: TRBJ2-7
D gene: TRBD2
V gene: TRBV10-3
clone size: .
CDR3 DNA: TGTGCCTCCGGAGCGGGAACCTTAGACTACGAGCAGTACTTC
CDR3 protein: CASGAGTLDYEQYF

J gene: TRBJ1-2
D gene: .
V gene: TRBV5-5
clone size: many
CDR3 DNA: TGTGCCAGCAGCTGGGACCTCTCTGGCTACACCTTC
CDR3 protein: CASSWDLSGYTF

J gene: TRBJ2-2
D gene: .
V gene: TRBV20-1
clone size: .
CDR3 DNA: TGCAGTGCGACCGGGCCAGATTGGGGCGGGGAGCTGTTTTTT
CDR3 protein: CSATGPDWGGELFF

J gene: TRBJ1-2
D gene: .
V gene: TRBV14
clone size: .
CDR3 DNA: TGTGCCAGCTCAAACAGGGATGGCTACACCTTC
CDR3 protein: CASSNRDGYTF

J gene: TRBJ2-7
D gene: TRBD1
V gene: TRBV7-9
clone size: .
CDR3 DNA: TGTGCCAGCAGCGGGGGACAGGACGTCTACGAGCAGTACTTC
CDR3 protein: CASSGGQDVYEQYF

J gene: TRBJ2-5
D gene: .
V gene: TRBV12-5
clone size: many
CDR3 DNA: TGTGCTAGTGGTTTGGCCGAGGGGAAGGAGACCCAGTACTTC
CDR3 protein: CASGLAEGKETQYF

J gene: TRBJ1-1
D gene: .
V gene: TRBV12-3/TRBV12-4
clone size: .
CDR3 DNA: TGTGCCAGCAGTTTTTGGGCGGGATACACTGAAGCTTTCTTT
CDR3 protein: CASSFWAGYTEAFF

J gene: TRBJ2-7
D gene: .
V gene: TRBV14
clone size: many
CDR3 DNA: TGTGCCAGCAGCCAAGGGAGGACAGACTTCTACGAGCAGTACTTC
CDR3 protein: CASSQGRTDFYEQYF

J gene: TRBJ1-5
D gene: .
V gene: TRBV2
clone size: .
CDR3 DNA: TGTGCCAGCAGCCAAGACAGAGGGGCAGGCAAGACCCAGCATTTT
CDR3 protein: CASSQDRGAGKTQHF

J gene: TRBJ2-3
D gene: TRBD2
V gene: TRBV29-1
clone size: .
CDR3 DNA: TGCAGCGTTGAAGTAGGGACAGGGCGACTAGCGGGAGCTCTGGATACGCAGTATTTT
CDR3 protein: CSVEVGTGRLAGALDTQYF

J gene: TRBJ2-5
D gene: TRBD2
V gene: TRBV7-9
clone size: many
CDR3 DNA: TGTGCCAGCAGCCCGTTTGGGGGGGATTCAGAGACCCAGTACTTC
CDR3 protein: CASSPFGGDSETQYF

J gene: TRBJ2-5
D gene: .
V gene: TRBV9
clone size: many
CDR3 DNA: TGTGCCAGCAGTCTAGAGGACTTTCAAGAGACCCAGTACTTC
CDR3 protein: CASSLEDFQETQYF

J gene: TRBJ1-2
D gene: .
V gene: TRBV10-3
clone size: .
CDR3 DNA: TGTGCCATCAGTGAGCGGGAGGGTTCCGGCTACACCTTC
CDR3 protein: CAISEREGSGYTF

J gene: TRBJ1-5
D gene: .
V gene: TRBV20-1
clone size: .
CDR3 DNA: TGCAGTGCTAGCCCCGCCCCCAGGGCGTATCAGCCCCAGCATTTT
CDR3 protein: CSASPAPRAYQPQHF

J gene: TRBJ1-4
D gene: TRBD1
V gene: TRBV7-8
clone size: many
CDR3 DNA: TGTGCCAGCAGCTTAGTTCCCTACAGGGGGCAGGATGAAAAACTGTTTTTT
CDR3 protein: CASSLVPYRGQDEKLFF

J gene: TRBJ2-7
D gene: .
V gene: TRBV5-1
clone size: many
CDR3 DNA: TGCGCCAGCAGCCACCCGTGGGGCTGGGGAGATCGAGGGCCGAGCTCCTACGAGCAGTACTTC
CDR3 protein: CASSHPWGWGDRGPSSYEQYF

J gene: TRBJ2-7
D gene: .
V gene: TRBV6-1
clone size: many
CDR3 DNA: TGTGCCAGCAGAACTTCCAGGCCCCGGGGGCGATGGTCTTACTACGAGCAGTACTTC
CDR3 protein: CASRTSRPRGRWSYYEQYF

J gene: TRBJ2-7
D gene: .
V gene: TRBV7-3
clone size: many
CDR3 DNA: TGTGCCAGCAGCCCCAATGGGTACGAGCAGTACTTC
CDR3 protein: CASSPNGYEQYF

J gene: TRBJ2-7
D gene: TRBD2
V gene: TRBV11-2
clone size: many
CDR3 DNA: TGTGCCAGCAGCTTAGGCCCTTCGACTAGCGGGAGGGTAAACGAGCAGTACTTC
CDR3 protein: CASSLGPSTSGRVNEQYF

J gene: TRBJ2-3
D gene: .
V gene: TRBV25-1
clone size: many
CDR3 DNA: TGTGCCAGCAGTTACCCGGATTACCTATCTAGCACAGATACGCAGTATTTT
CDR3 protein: CASSYPDYLSSTDTQYF

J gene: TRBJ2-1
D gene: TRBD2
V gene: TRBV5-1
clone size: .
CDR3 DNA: TGCGCCAGCAGCCAAGGACTAGCGGGGAGTGAGCAATTCTTC
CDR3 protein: CASSQGLAGSEQFF

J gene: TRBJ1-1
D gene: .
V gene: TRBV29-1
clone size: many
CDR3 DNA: TGCAGCGGGGGGACCCGGGATGTTTTCTTT
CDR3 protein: CSGGTRDVFF

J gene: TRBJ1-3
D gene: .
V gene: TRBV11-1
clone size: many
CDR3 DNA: TGTGCCAGCAGCCACGGCGTATCTGGAAACACCATATATTTT
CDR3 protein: CASSHGVSGNTIYF

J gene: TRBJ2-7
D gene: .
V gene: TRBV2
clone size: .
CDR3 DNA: TGTGCCAGCGGGGACGCGGGGGCCCCAGCCTACGAGCAGTACTTC
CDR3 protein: CASGDAGAPAYEQYF

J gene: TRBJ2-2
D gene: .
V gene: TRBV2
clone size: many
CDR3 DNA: TGTGCCAGCAGTGGGACCACCGCGAACACCGGGGAGCTGTTTTTT
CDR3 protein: CASSGTTANTGELFF

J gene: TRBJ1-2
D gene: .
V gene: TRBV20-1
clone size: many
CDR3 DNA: TGCAGTGCTAGACCAGGACGGCCGGGCTACACCTTC
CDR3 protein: CSARPGRPGYTF

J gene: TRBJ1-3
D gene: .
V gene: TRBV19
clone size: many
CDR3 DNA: TGTGCCAGTAGTCTCCGAGGGGAGTTCGGGGCTGGAAACACCATATATTTT
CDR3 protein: CASSLRGEFGAGNTIYF

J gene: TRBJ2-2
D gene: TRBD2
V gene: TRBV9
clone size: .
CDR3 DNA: TGTGCCAGCAGTTTAGACGGGAGGATTTCGGACACCGGGGAGCTGTTTTTT
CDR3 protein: CASSLDGRISDTGELFF

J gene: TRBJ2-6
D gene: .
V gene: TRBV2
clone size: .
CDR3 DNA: TGTGCCAGCAGGCCCCATCAGGGCAGGCGCTCTGGGGCCAACGTCCTGACTTTC
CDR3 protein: CASRPHQGRRSGANVLTF

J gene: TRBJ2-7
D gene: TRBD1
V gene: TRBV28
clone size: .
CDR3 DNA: TGTGCCAGCGGTTCAGGGGGCACCTACGAGCAGTACTTC
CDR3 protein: CASGSGGTYEQYF

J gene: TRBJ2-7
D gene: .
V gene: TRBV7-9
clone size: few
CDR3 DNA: TGTGCCAGCCGGCCCGGGGACAAAACCGGGGAGGGCCTCTCCTACGAGCAGTACTTC
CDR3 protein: CASRPGDKTGEGLSYEQYF

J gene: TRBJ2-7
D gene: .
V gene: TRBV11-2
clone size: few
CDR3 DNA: TGTGCCAGCACTGACCTCTCCTACGAGCAGTACTTC
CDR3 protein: CASTDLSYEQYF

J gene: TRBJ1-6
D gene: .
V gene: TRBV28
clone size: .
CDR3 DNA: TGTGCCAGCAGCCAGAGCAGGGAACCCCTCCACTTT
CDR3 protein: CASSQSREPLHF

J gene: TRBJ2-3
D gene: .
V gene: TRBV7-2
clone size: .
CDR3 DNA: TGTGCCAGCAGCATAGGACCCGAGGGGGATACGCAGTATTTT
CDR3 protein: CASSIGPEGDTQYF

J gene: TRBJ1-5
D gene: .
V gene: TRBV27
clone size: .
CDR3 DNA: TGTGCCAGCAGTTTTAACAGTGGCAATCAGCCCCAGCATTTT
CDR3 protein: CASSFNSGNQPQHF